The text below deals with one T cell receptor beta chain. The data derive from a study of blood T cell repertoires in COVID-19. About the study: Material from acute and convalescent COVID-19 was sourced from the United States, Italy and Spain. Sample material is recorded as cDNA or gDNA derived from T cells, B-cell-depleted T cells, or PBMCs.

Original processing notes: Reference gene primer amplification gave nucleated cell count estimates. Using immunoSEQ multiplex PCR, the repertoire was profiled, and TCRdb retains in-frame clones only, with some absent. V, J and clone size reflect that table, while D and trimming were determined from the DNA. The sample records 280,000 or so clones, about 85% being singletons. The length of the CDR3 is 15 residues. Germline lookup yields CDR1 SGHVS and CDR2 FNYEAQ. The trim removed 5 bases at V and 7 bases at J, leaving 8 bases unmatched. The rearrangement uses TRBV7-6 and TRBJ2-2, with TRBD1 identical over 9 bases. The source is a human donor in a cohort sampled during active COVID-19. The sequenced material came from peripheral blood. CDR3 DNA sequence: TGTGCCAGCAGCGCAGCCACAGGGGGCGGCGGGGAGCTGTTTTTT. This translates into CASSAATGGGGELFF.